This is a list of T cell receptor beta chains from one sample in a study of blood T cell repertoires in COVID-19. TCRdb's copy holds only in-frame clones and misses some; the assay was immunoSEQ multiplex PCR. Of 210,000 or so clones in the sample, 70% to 90% were seen once. Sample: PBMCs or T cells enriched from blood (not recorded which). The receptors here all came from a man younger than 45 who had recovered from COVID-19. Each CDR3 is given with its conserved first and last residue.

V	J	CDR3
TRBV10-3	TRBJ2-7	CAISTGQSYEQYF
TRBV7-9	TRBJ1-1	CASSFSDRGAFF
TRBV2	TRBJ1-1	CASSVGQNTEAFF
TRBV18	TRBJ2-7	CASSLAVLSSYEQYF
TRBV7-2	TRBJ2-7	CASSLEAVGPYEQYF
TRBV19	TRBJ2-7	CASSTAGRRSYEQYF
TRBV14	TRBJ2-1	CASSHGLQQFF
TRBV7-2	TRBJ1-1	CASSLEYRKAEAFF
TRBV5-1	TRBJ2-7	CASNLAGAPYEQYF
TRBV18	TRBJ2-7	CASSPPEGSSYEQYF
TRBV5-4	TRBJ2-5	CASSRRGAQETQYF
TRBV7-9	TRBJ2-7	CASSFIGQGEDF
TRBV24-1	TRBJ1-1	CATSLRAGTEAFF
TRBV19	TRBJ2-1	CASSMASQHNEQFF
TRBV2	TRBJ2-1	CASSELGLAGDNEQFF
TRBV15	TRBJ1-1	CATSRTGQGVGTEAFF
TRBV30	TRBJ2-2	CAWSHIYPNTGELFF
TRBV25-1	TRBJ2-3	CASSPGLAGGGGDTQYF
TRBV28	TRBJ2-1	CASTSGSGEQFF
TRBV21-1	TRBJ2-7	CASSKGQEVCF
TRBV5-4	TRBJ1-2	CASSKDRGSDYGYTF
TRBV30	TRBJ2-2	CAWSVRGKRGDTGELFF
TRBV2	TRBJ1-6	CASSQGGGYNSPLHF
TRBV27	TRBJ2-1	CASSRLAGGPNNEQFF
TRBV5-1	TRBJ2-3	CASSLDSDRRTDTQYF
TRBV27	TRBJ2-3	CASSFGGGSTDTQYF
TRBV27	TRBJ1-3	CASSLGRIGNTIYF
TRBV25-1	TRBJ2-5	CASRGAAGAVRGEETQYF
TRBV29-1	TRBJ1-2	CSVGAIRGASYGYTF
TRBV19	TRBJ2-7	CASRAPGRSSYEQYF
TRBV27	TRBJ2-2	CASRGPGTGELFF
TRBV29-1	TRBJ2-1	CSVSAGYYNEQFF
TRBV29-1	TRBJ1-2	CSVQDSGYTF
TRBV5-1	TRBJ2-5	CASSLRTSVGGSQETQYF
TRBV6-2/TRBV6-3	TRBJ2-1	CASSYWHGTGSEQFF
TRBV6-1	TRBJ2-7	CASMQATGSYEQYF
TRBV27	TRBJ2-1	CASRRSGRGEQFF
TRBV7-2	TRBJ1-6	CASSLGASGVSPLHF
TRBV20-1	TRBJ2-7	CSASGVYEQYF
TRBV9	TRBJ2-3	CASSVDGSGGASDTQYF
TRBV24-1	TRBJ1-1	CATSDPNSGQSNTEAFF
TRBV29-1	TRBJ1-4	CSVLDREGVGEKLFF
TRBV29-1	TRBJ1-1	CSAFDTIEAFF